Included here is one TCR beta chain sequence, with context. The CDR3 has 12 amino acids. Trimming shortened V by 0 bases and J by 6 bases, and 5 bases separated the two germline ends. Germline values: CDR1 MNHEY, CDR2 SVGAGI. Per the original data handling: From reference gene primer amplification, estimates of nucleated cell counts were derived. Generated by immunoSEQ multiplex PCR, the TCRdb table keeps only in-frame clones and is missing some. The DNA was the basis for D and trimming; V, J and clone size are from that table. Here the sample spans a few hundred thousand clones, 75% to 90% being singletons. This sample was taken from a study of blood T cell repertoires in COVID-19. At the level of the study: COVID-19 samples collected from the United States, Italy and Spain covered acute and convalescent phases. Sample material is recorded as cDNA or gDNA derived from T cells, B-cell-depleted T cells, or PBMCs.

V and J are TRBV6-5 and TRBJ1-2, with D hard to call. The clonotype originates from a middle-aged woman who had recovered from COVID-19. Specimen: peripheral blood. Here the CDR3 DNA reads TGTGCCAGCAGTTACTCGTCAGATGGCTACACCTTC. Translated, it gives CASSYSSDGYTF.